These 30 T cell receptor beta chains were all obtained from the same sample, sequenced in a study of control samples from healthy donors and cancer patients. Produced via immunoSEQ multiplex PCR; TCRdb's table is partial and in-frame only. The sample contains 70,000 or so clones, nearly 90% of which appear only once. Sequencing was carried out using PBMCs. These receptor sequences come from a man aged 55-75 years with lung cancer.

This clone was found a few times. The junction differs from germline at one of its ends, possibly a read error. The CDR3 DNA reads TGTGCCAGCAGCGTAGAGGGGACAGGCAACCAGCCCCAGCATTTT. This gives the protein CASSVEGTGNQPQHF. The V gene is TRBV9, the J gene TRBJ1-5; TRBD1 matches 8 bases. Germline values: CDR1 SGDLS, CDR2 YYNGEE. This CDR3 has 15 amino acids. Using reference TRBV9 and TRBJ1-5 for the parts outside the CDR3, the full variable domain is DSGVTQTPKHLITATGQRVTLRCSPRSGDLSVYWYQQSLDQGLQFLIQYYNGEERAKGNILERFSAQQFPDLHSELNLSSLELGDSALYFCASSVEGTGNQPQHFGDGTRLSIL.

V is TRBV6-5 and J is TRBJ2-5, with a tentative D call TRBD1 (8 bases). Trimming cost V 2 bases and J 4 bases, with 17 bases left between them. The CDR3 sequence is 16 residues long. Germline V gene sequence: CDR1 MNHEY, CDR2 SVGAGI. CDR3 region: CASSYLRTGGGETQYF. The CDR3 nucleotides read TGTGCCAGCAGTTACCTTAGAACAGGGGGGGGAGAGACCCAGTACTTC.

The chain combines TRBV7-3 with TRBJ2-3; D is unclear. CDR1 and CDR2 (germline): SGHTA, FQGTGA. Between the trimmed V and J ends, which lost 5 bases and 2 bases, there was a span of 14 bases. The CDR3 runs to 15 residues. CDR3 bases: TGTGCCAGCAGCGCTAGGGCAGCCCCCACAGATACGCAGTATTTT. Translated, it gives CASSARAAPTDTQYF.

This clone has only a few counts. Here the CDR3 reads CASSDPRERNSPLHF. The CDR3 DNA follows: TGTGCCAGCAGCGACCCCAGAGAGCGGAATTCACCCCTCCACTTT. The chain has TRBV5-4 and TRBJ1-6; D ambiguous. The ends were cut back, 4 bases at V and 7 bases at J, with 15 bases in the middle. Germline V lookup: CDR1 SGHNT, CDR2 YYREEE (reference sequence). This CDR3 has 15 residues.

This sequence joins TRBV21-1 and TRBJ1-5. TRBV21-1 constitutes a pseudogene. The CDR3 loop spans 19 amino acids. The CDR3 DNA is TGTGCCAGCAGCAAACGGCCCTCAAGGGTCATTCTAAGCAATCAGCCCCAGCATTTT. This gives the protein CASSKRPSRVILSNQPQHF.

This chain connects TRBV3-1 (or the pseudogene TRBV3-2) to TRBJ1-6; D not certain. The germline V gene encodes CDR1 LGHDT and CDR2 YNNKEL (reference sequence). Deletions cut 1 base from V and 4 bases from J, with 5 bases between. CDR3 length equals 14 residues. CDR3 in amino acids: CASSQVRYNSPLHF. The CDR3 region has the DNA TGTGCCAGCAGCCAAGTCAGGTATAATTCACCCCTCCACTTT.

The chain couples TRBV5-1 to TRBJ2-1, with D hard to call. The germline gives CDR1 SGHRS, CDR2 YFSETQ. The CDR3 consists of 17 residues. V lost 1 base to trimming and J lost 0 bases, with 14 bases between them. CDR3 nucleotide sequence: TGCGCCAGCAGCTTGTTAGCCGGCTGGGGCTCCTACAATGAGCAGTTCTTC. Its protein is CASSLLAGWGSYNEQFF.

The gene calls are TRBV3-1 (or the pseudogene TRBV3-2) and TRBJ2-3, with TRBD1 identical over 7 bases. CDR3 length: 14 residues. V shed 0 bases, J shed 8 bases, and the junction held 5 bases outside the gene matches. Germline V CDR1 and CDR2: LGHDT, YNNKEL (reference sequence). This chain's CDR3 is CASSQDRGIGTQYF. The CDR3, as DNA: TGTGCCAGCAGCCAAGACAGGGGGATAGGTACGCAGTATTTT.

The V call is TRBV5-1, the J call TRBJ2-3; no firm D call. V was pared by 2 bases and J by 6 bases, with 16 bases between. Germline values: CDR1 SGHRS, CDR2 YFSETQ. This CDR3 is 15 amino acids long. DNA of the CDR3: TGCGCCAGCAGCTTTGACACCACCCCGGCCGATACGCAGTATTTT. Protein sequence: CASSFDTTPADTQYF.

The chain uses TRBV5-1 and TRBJ1-1; possibly TRBD1 for D (5 bases). Germline V gene sequence: CDR1 SGHRS, CDR2 YFSETQ. The V end lost 4 bases, the J end lost 0 bases, and 13 bases lay between the germline ends. The CDR3 has 15 residues. The CDR3 reads CASSPAGGMNTEAFF. In DNA, the CDR3 is TGCGCCAGCAGCCCGGCCGGGGGGATGAACACTGAAGCTTTCTTT.

Here the CDR3 DNA reads TGTGCCAGCAGCTTAATTATGAACACTGAAGCTTTCTTT. It is translated as CASSLIMNTEAFF. The genes are TRBV7-9 and TRBJ1-1, with no clear D. The germline CDR1 and CDR2 sequences are SEHNR and FQNEAQ (reference sequence). The CDR3 length is 13 residues. Deletions cut 2 bases from V and 0 bases from J, with 4 bases between.

The V gene is TRBV9, the J gene TRBJ1-2; a weak D match, TRBD1 (6 bases). The CDR3 has 18 residues. Trimming stripped 0 bases from V and 2 bases from J, with 20 bases between. Germline lookup yields CDR1 SGDLS and CDR2 YYNGEE. The CDR3 region is CASSVALWDTRDNYGYTF. Written as DNA, the CDR3 is TGTGCCAGCAGCGTAGCCCTCTGGGACACGCGGGACAACTATGGCTACACCTTC.

The chain uses TRBV6-6 and TRBJ1-2, with D perhaps matching TRBD1 (5 bases). The germline V gene encodes CDR1 MNHNY and CDR2 SVGAGI (reference sequence). The V and J ends lost 2 bases and 3 bases respectively, with 16 bases between them. The CDR3 has 16 residues. CDR3 sequence: CASSYLQRGFDYGYTF. The CDR3 DNA is TGTGCCAGCAGTTACCTACAAAGGGGTTTCGACTATGGCTACACCTTC.

CDR3 sequence: CASYRAPTNEKLFF. In DNA form, the CDR3 reads TGTGCCAGCTACAGGGCCCCAACTAATGAAAAACTGTTTTTT. V usage is TRBV2 and J usage is TRBJ1-4; D is possibly TRBD1 (6 bases). The length of the CDR3 is 14 residues. Trimming stripped 8 bases from V and 0 bases from J, with 10 bases between. Germline V gene data show CDR1 as SNHLY and CDR2 as FYNNEI.

The chain recombines TRBV5-4 with TRBJ1-1; D is possibly TRBD1 (6 bases). The V end was cut by 1 base, the J end by 3 bases, with 13 bases between. CDR3 length equals 15 residues. The V gene's germline CDR1 is SGHNT and CDR2 YYREEE (reference sequence). CDR3 loop: CASSLPSGQHTEAFF. The CDR3 DNA follows: TGTGCCAGCAGCTTGCCCTCCGGACAGCACACTGAAGCTTTCTTT.

V gene TRBV20-1 combines with J gene TRBJ1-2, with a weak D call TRBD1 (6 bases). This CDR3 is built from 15 residues. The germline V gene encodes CDR1 DFQATT and CDR2 SNEGSKA (reference sequence). V was pared by 3 bases and J by 4 bases, with 18 bases between. CDR3 in amino acids: CSASVFYEGVYGYTF. The CDR3 bases are TGCAGTGCTAGTGTCTTCTACGAGGGGGTCTATGGCTACACCTTC.

With respect to this clone: Sequence at one end of the junction differs from germline and may be a read error. The chain employs TRBV10-2 and TRBJ2-5; D is perhaps TRBD1 (5 bases). The CDR3 runs 13 residues. Germline lookup yields CDR1 WSHSY and CDR2 SAAADI. The CDR3 loop is CASSWTSQEAQYF. The CDR3 region has the DNA TGCGCCAGCAGCTGGACATCGCAAGAGGCCCAGTACTTC.

This sequence joins TRBV24-1 and TRBJ1-5; 7 bases are shared with TRBD1. CDR1 and CDR2 (germline): KGHDR, SFDVKD. This CDR3 contains 15 residues. V shed 4 bases and J 3 bases; nucleotides not matched to a gene: 5. The CDR3 DNA sequence: TGTGCCACCAGTGAGTCCGGGACAGACAATCAGCCCCAGCATTTT. Protein: CATSESGTDNQPQHF.

The CDR3 region has the DNA TGTGCCAGCAGCTTGGATAGGGGACAGCTCACCGGGGAGCTGTTTTTT. This sequence encodes CASSLDRGQLTGELFF. This sequence joins TRBV5-6 and TRBJ2-2; 7 bases align to TRBD1. CDR1 is SGHDT and CDR2 is YYEEEE in the germline V gene. The CDR3 runs to 16 residues. Trimming removed 0 bases from V and 4 bases from J; junction bases left unmatched: 6.

The V call is TRBV5-6, the J call TRBJ1-4, with D possibly matching TRBD1 (6 bases). This CDR3 is 14 amino acids long. Germline V CDR1 and CDR2: SGHDT, YYEEEE. Trimming stripped 3 bases from V and 4 bases from J, with 10 bases between. The CDR3 bases are TGTGCCAGCAGCTGGACAGCCAGTAATGAAAAACTGTTTTTT. It specifies CASSWTASNEKLFF.

This clone was seen more than once but under ten times. V usage is TRBV11-2 and J usage is TRBJ1-6; weak D call: TRBD1 (5 bases). The CDR3 spans 17 residues. V lost 1 base and J lost 7, with 17 bases in between. Germline V CDR1 and CDR2: SGHAT, FQNNGV. The CDR3 DNA is TGTGCCAGCAGCTTAGGGGGCGATGGGGTGGTAAATTCACCCCTCCACTTT. Protein product: CASSLGGDGVVNSPLHF.

The chain uses TRBV6-5 and TRBJ2-1; D unclear. The CDR3 consists of 12 residues. CDR1 is MNHEY, CDR2 SVGAGI, per germline. V was cut by 5 bases and J by 8 bases, with 10 bases left in between. CDR3 amino acids: CASSNLRDEQFF. The CDR3 DNA reads as TGTGCCAGCAGTAACCTCCGGGATGAGCAGTTCTTC.

The chain carries TRBV24-1 and TRBJ1-5; 7 bases are shared with TRBD1. J gave up 2 bases and V 0 bases, and 6 bases lay outside the gene matches. The CDR3 loop spans 17 amino acids. CDR1 and CDR2 from the germline V gene are KGHDR and SFDVKD. The CDR3 sequence is CATSDLHRGRCNQPQHF. The CDR3 DNA reads as TGTGCCACCAGTGATTTGCATAGGGGGCGTTGCAATCAGCCCCAGCATTTT.

The V gene is TRBV12-3 or TRBV12-4, the J gene TRBJ1-1; the D gene is possibly TRBD1 (5 bases). The V gene lost 6 bases and the J gene lost 3 bases, with 8 bases spanning the gap. The CDR3 covers 12 residues. The CDR3, as DNA: TGTGCCAGCAGACGGGGGGACACTGAAGCTTTCTTT. Translating it yields CASRRGDTEAFF.

About this clone itself: The CDR3 carries no conserved terminal phenylalanine or tryptophan, so it likely arises from a read error. The chain recombines TRBV7-8 with TRBJ1-2, with D perhaps TRBD1 (5 bases). CDR3 size: 16 residues. With 5 bases removed from V and 4 bases from J, the gap between germline ends came to 20 bases. Germline-derived CDR1 and CDR2 are SGHVS and FQNEAQ. The CDR3 spells CASSHGTGWNPYGYTL. The CDR3 region has the DNA TGTGCCAGCAGCCACGGGACCGGATGGAACCCCTATGGCTACACCCTC.

The rearrangement joins TRBV10-2 to TRBJ1-2, with a tentative D call TRBD1 (5 bases). Germline lookup yields CDR1 WSHSY and CDR2 SAAADI. CDR3 length: 15 residues. Trimming stripped 2 bases from V and 4 bases from J, with 14 bases between. DNA for the CDR3: TGCGCCAGCAGTGAGATAGCGGGGACGGTCTATGGCTACACCTTC. This translates into CASSEIAGTVYGYTF.

This clone showed up just a few times. The V gene is TRBV12-3 or TRBV12-4, the J gene TRBJ2-7; D is uncertain. V was cut by 8 bases and J by 0 bases, with 8 bases left in between. The CDR3 has 12 amino acids. The CDR3 DNA reads TGTGCCAGCTTCCTTTTCTCCTACGAGCAGTACGTC. This translates into CASFLFSYEQYV.

The chain recombines TRBV2 with TRBJ1-5; 8 bases map to TRBD1. Germline V CDR1 and CDR2: SNHLY, FYNNEI. The CDR3 extends over 15 amino acids. J was trimmed by 6 bases and V by 6 bases; bases with no gene match: 10. The CDR3 sequence is CASSELDRVSQPQHF. In DNA, the CDR3 is TGTGCCAGCAGCGAACTGGACAGGGTGAGTCAGCCCCAGCATTTT.

The chain has TRBV6-5 and TRBJ1-5, with 10 nucleotides matching TRBD1. The junction had 5 bases not matched to a gene; V was cut back by 9 bases and J by 3 bases. Germline-derived CDR1 and CDR2 are MNHEY and SVGAGI. The CDR3 has 14 amino acids. CDR3 sequence (DNA): TGTGCCAGTCGGACAGGGGGTTACAATCAGCCCCAGCATTTT. Protein: CASRTGGYNQPQHF.

The chain employs TRBV12-5 and TRBJ1-1; D unclear. Germline CDR1 reads LGHNT; CDR2 reads FRNRAP. V lost 6 bases, J lost 2 bases, and 10 bases lay in between. The CDR3 runs to 13 residues. The CDR3 reads CASGNAGNTEAFF. The CDR3 DNA reads TGTGCTAGTGGGAATGCCGGAAACACTGAAGCTTTCTTT.